Shown below are 21 T cell receptor beta chains from a single sample sequenced in a study of blood T cell repertoires in COVID-19. This table comes from immunoSEQ multiplex PCR, and its TCRdb copy is limited to in-frame clones, with some not included. The table shows about 120,000 clones, with about 87% occurring only once. The sequencing input was peripheral blood. The receptor set was obtained from a woman in her fifties or sixties with acute or convalescent COVID-19.

CDR3 bases: TGTGCCAGCAGCTCCTCTCAGGGGCCATACAATGAGCAGTTCTTC. It yields the protein CASSSSQGPYNEQFF. The chain links TRBV7-2 to TRBJ2-1; D might be TRBD1 (6 bases). The length of the CDR3 is 15 residues. Trimming stripped 4 bases from V and 4 bases from J, with 14 bases between. Germline V gives CDR1 SGHTA, CDR2 FQGNSA.

In DNA form, the CDR3 reads TGTGCCAGCAGTGACCCCGCACAGGGCCTGTATGGCTACACCTTC. Encoded protein: CASSDPAQGLYGYTF. The chain is built from TRBV2 and TRBJ1-2; TRBD1 might be the D (6 bases). This CDR3 contains 15 residues. V lost 3 bases and J 5 bases, leaving 16 bases between the germline ends. CDR1 SNHLY and CDR2 FYNNEI come from the germline V gene.

The chain uses TRBV5-5 and TRBJ2-7, with 10 positions matching TRBD1. This CDR3 is 14 amino acids long. Per the germline V gene, CDR1 is SGHKS and CDR2 is YYEKEE (reference sequence). Germline trimming cut 6 bases from V and 3 bases from J; bases unmatched to any gene: 6. CDR3: CASKLTGGVYEQYF. The CDR3 bases are TGTGCCAGCAAGTTGACAGGGGGCGTCTACGAGCAGTACTTC.

The chain uses TRBV30 and TRBJ2-7; 8 nucleotides agree with TRBD2. After removal of 2 bases from V and 3 bases from J, the junction contained 9 bases not matched to a gene. This CDR3 contains 15 residues. Germline V gene lookup returns CDR1 GTSNPN and CDR2 SVGIG (reference sequence). For the CDR3, the DNA is TGTGCCTGGAGTCCGTTAGCGGGATCTCACTACGAGCAGTACTTC. It specifies CAWSPLAGSHYEQYF.

The chain couples TRBV11-3 to TRBJ1-2; the match to TRBD1 covers 9 bases. The CDR3 has 13 amino acids. CDR1 and CDR2 from the germline V gene are SGHNT and YENEEA. V lost 5 bases and J lost 10; bases outside the gene matches: 8. The CDR3 DNA follows: TGTGCCAGCAGCCCCGGGACAGGGAGGGACTACACCTTC. Translated: CASSPGTGRDYTF.

The chain uses TRBV11-3 and TRBJ1-2; unclear D gene. CDR3 length equals 17 residues. V shed 1 base and J shed 3 bases, with 18 bases lying between them. Germline V lookup: CDR1 SGHNT, CDR2 YENEEA. The CDR3 reads CASSLGGGISPYYGYTF. DNA of the CDR3: TGTGCCAGCAGCTTAGGAGGAGGGATTTCCCCCTACTATGGCTACACCTTC. The complete variable domain, with remaining parts taken from reference TRBV11-3 and TRBJ1-2, reads EAGVVQSPRYKIIEKKQPVAFWCNPISGHNTLYWYLQNLGQGPELLIRYENEEAVDDSQLPKDRFSAERLKGVDSTLKIQPAELGDSAVYLCASSLGGGISPYYGYTFGSGTRLTVV.

The chain is built from TRBV20-1 and TRBJ1-2; D gene unclear. Germline V gives CDR1 DFQATT, CDR2 SNEGSKA (reference sequence). Trimming shortened V by 4 bases and J by 5 bases, and 8 bases separated the two germline ends. The CDR3 is 11 amino acids. CDR3 region: CSAIWEYGYTF. The CDR3 region has the DNA TGCAGTGCTATCTGGGAGTATGGCTACACCTTC.

The chain recombines TRBV7-2 with TRBJ2-3; 8 bases map to TRBD2. CDR1 is SGHTA and CDR2 is FQGNSA in the germline V gene. This CDR3 is 15 amino acids long. Unmatched junction bases numbered 4, after V lost 4 bases and J lost 1 base. Here the CDR3 reads CASSSRGAGTDTQYF. For the CDR3, the DNA is TGTGCCAGCAGCTCGCGGGGGGCGGGCACAGATACGCAGTATTTT.

The V call is TRBV28, the J call TRBJ2-7; tentatively, D is TRBD1 (6 bases). Germline V lookup: CDR1 MDHEN, CDR2 SYDVKM. The CDR3 loop spans 12 amino acids. V was cut by 7 bases and J by 12 bases, with 19 bases left in between. The CDR3 DNA reads as TGTGCCAGCAACGAAAGACGGGACAACGCGTACTTC. Translation gives CASNERRDNAYF. Full variable domain (missing parts from reference TRBV28 and TRBJ2-7): DVKVTQSSRYLVKRTGEKVFLECVQDMDHENMFWYRQDPGLGLRLIYFSYDVKMKEKGDIPEGYSVSREKKERFSLILESASTNQTSMYLCASNERRDNAYFGPGTRLTVT.

The rearrangement joins TRBV6-5 to TRBJ1-4; 7 bases are shared with TRBD1. Germline V lookup: CDR1 MNHEY, CDR2 SVGAGI. V gave up 4 bases and J gave up 2 bases; unmatched junction bases: 7. The CDR3 runs 16 residues. The CDR3 DNA reads as TGTGCCAGCAGTTTGACAGGGAGGTCCACTAATGAAAAACTGTTTTTT. It encodes CASSLTGRSTNEKLFF.

V gene TRBV19 combines with J gene TRBJ2-7; 9 nucleotides match TRBD1. Looked up from germline, CDR1 is LNHDA and CDR2 is SQIVND (reference sequence). The CDR3 has 14 amino acids. V lost 5 bases and J lost 4; bases outside the gene matches: 6. CDR3: CASSVGTGSYEQYF. The CDR3 DNA follows: TGTGCCAGTAGTGTGGGGACAGGGAGTTACGAGCAGTACTTC.

The chain links TRBV25-1 to TRBJ2-1; 8 nucleotides line up with TRBD1. From germline, CDR1 is MGHDK and CDR2 SYGVNS. Trimming removed 2 bases from V and 8 bases from J; junction bases left unmatched: 14. The CDR3 has 17 amino acids. The CDR3 here is CASSETPGTGNGDEQFF. The CDR3 DNA sequence: TGTGCCAGCAGTGAAACCCCAGGGACAGGAAACGGAGATGAGCAGTTCTTC.

The chain is built from TRBV11-2 and TRBJ2-2; D is perhaps TRBD2 (5 bases). The V gene lost 5 bases and the J gene lost 2 bases, with 12 bases spanning the gap. This CDR3 spans 15 amino acids. The germline gives CDR1 SGHAT, CDR2 FQNNGV. The CDR3 protein is CASSDGLKNTGELFF. The CDR3 nucleotides read TGTGCCAGCAGCGACGGACTGAAAAACACCGGGGAGCTGTTTTTT. The whole variable domain, remainder taken from reference TRBV11-2 and TRBJ2-2, is EAGVAQSPRYKIIEKRQSVAFWCNPISGHATLYWYQQILGQGPKLLIQFQNNGVVDDSQLPKDRFSAERLKGVDSTLKIQPAKLEDSAVYLCASSDGLKNTGELFFGEGSRLTVL.

V is TRBV5-1 and J is TRBJ2-2, with TRBD2 matching over 10 bases. From germline, CDR1 is SGHRS and CDR2 YFSETQ. Trimming at V came to 4 bases and at J to 2 bases, leaving 2 bases not matched to a gene. The CDR3 has 15 residues. The CDR3 spells CASSPSGSNTGELFF. In nucleotides, the CDR3 is TGCGCCAGCAGCCCTAGCGGGAGTAACACCGGGGAGCTGTTTTTT. The variable domain in full, with the rest retrieved from reference TRBV5-1 and TRBJ2-2, is KAGVTQTPRYLIKTRGQQVTLSCSPISGHRSVSWYQQTPGQGLQFLFEYFSETQRNKGNFPGRFSGRQFSNSRSEMNVSTLELGDSALYLCASSPSGSNTGELFFGEGSRLTVL.

For this clone: Germline and junction disagree at one end, which may indicate a read error. J is TRBJ1-5 and V is TRBV2; TRBD1 agrees at 8 bases. Germline assignment: CDR1 SNHLY and CDR2 FYNNEI. CDR3 length equals 13 residues. CDR3 region: CASSEIGYRGAFF. CDR3 sequence (DNA): TGTGCCAGCAGTGAAATAGGGTACAGGGGGGCCTTCTTT.

The gene calls are TRBV6-5 and TRBJ1-2; 7 bases fit TRBD1. J lost 4 bases, V lost 7 bases, and 3 bases had no gene match. The CDR3 runs 12 residues. Germline loops: CDR1 MNHEY, CDR2 SVGAGI. The chain's CDR3 is CASTGQVYGYTF. For the CDR3, the DNA is TGTGCCAGCACAGGACAGGTCTATGGCTACACCTTC.

V usage is TRBV9 and J usage is TRBJ2-7; maybe TRBD2 (6 bases). V was cut by 0 bases and J by 7 bases, with 17 bases left in between. This CDR3 is built from 15 residues. Germline V lookup: CDR1 SGDLS, CDR2 YYNGEE. The CDR3 reads CASSVDPIRRGEQYF. CDR3 coding DNA: TGTGCCAGCAGCGTAGACCCCATTCGCCGGGGGGAGCAGTACTTC.

The rearrangement links TRBV6-5 to TRBJ2-7, with 14 bases that match TRBD2. CDR1 is MNHEY and CDR2 is SVGAGI in the germline V gene. Trimming removed 0 bases from V and 3 bases from J; junction bases left unmatched: 1. The CDR3 extends over 16 amino acids. The chain's CDR3 is CASSYSGLAGDYEQYF. Written as DNA, the CDR3 is TGTGCCAGCAGTTACTCGGGACTAGCGGGGGACTACGAGCAGTACTTC.

This chain links TRBV11-3 with TRBJ2-1, with 9 bases aligning to TRBD1. The CDR3 runs to 16 residues. CDR1 is SGHNT and CDR2 is YENEEA in the germline V gene. The junction had 5 bases not matched to a gene; V was cut back by 1 base and J by 4 bases. CDR3 region: CASSLGDRGMYNEQFF. Here the CDR3 DNA reads TGTGCCAGCAGCTTAGGAGACAGGGGGATGTACAATGAGCAGTTCTTC. Full variable domain (outside the CDR3, taken from reference TRBV11-3 and TRBJ2-1): EAGVVQSPRYKIIEKKQPVAFWCNPISGHNTLYWYLQNLGQGPELLIRYENEEAVDDSQLPKDRFSAERLKGVDSTLKIQPAELGDSAVYLCASSLGDRGMYNEQFFGPGTRLTVL.

The chain links TRBV18 to TRBJ1-1; possible D gene TRBD1, 5 bases. This CDR3 region has 14 residues. Germline V gene lookup returns CDR1 KGHSH and CDR2 LQKENI. The germline V and J ends were trimmed by 5 bases and 4 bases, with 14 bases remaining between them. Written as DNA, the CDR3 is TGTGCCAGCTCAATCAGGGAACTGCTCACTGAAGCTTTCTTT. This gives the protein CASSIRELLTEAFF.

The V call is TRBV5-8, the J call TRBJ1-2; TRBD1 matches at 10 bases. CDR3 length equals 14 residues. Losses at the gene ends were 5 bases for V and 7 bases for J; bases not matched to a gene: 8. The germline CDR1 and CDR2 sequences are SGHTS and YDEGEE. The CDR3 DNA sequence: TGTGCCAGCAGGGATTCCGGGACAGGGGTTGGCTACACCTTC. Its translation: CASRDSGTGVGYTF. Looking up the rest from reference TRBV5-8 and TRBJ1-2 gives the full variable domain: EAGVTQSPTHLIKTRGQQATLRCSPISGHTSVYWYQQALGLGLQFLLWYDEGEERNRGNFPPRFSGRQFPNYSSELNVNALELEDSALYLCASRDSGTGVGYTFGSGTRLTVV.